A selection of T cell receptor beta chains follows, all from one sample in a study of shared clonotypes between healthy human individuals. The assay was immunoSEQ multiplex PCR, and TCRdb's table has in-frame clones only and misses some. Of roughly 2.1 million clones in the sample, roughly 91% were seen once. What was sequenced was naive CD8+ T cells from PBMCs. Every receptor here comes from a man aged 18 to 35 in good health. Some clones in this sample may be carry-over from other donors' samples. Both conserved end residues are part of each CDR3. The order of the fields is V gene, J gene, clone size, D gene, CDR3 DNA, CDR3 protein. D genes are given only for firm matches. Some rows mark clone size as missing; the rest say once, few, many or name a class of expanded clone.

TRBV6-5	TRBJ2-7	-	TRBD1	TGTGCCAGCAGTGCCGGGACAGGGGGCTACGAGCAGTACTTC	CASSAGTGGYEQYF
TRBV9	TRBJ2-7	-	TRBD2	TGTGCCAGCAGCGAGGATGGTAGCGGGGCCTACGAGCAGTACTTC	CASSEDGSGAYEQYF
TRBV6-4	TRBJ2-1	-	TRBD2	TGTGCCAGCAGTGACTCGGGACTAGCGGACTACAATGAGCAGTTCTTC	CASSDSGLADYNEQFF
TRBV7-9	TRBJ2-5	-	-	TGTGCCAGCGCGCCCGGGACTTCTCAAGAGACCCAGTACTTC	CASAPGTSQETQYF
TRBV19	TRBJ2-7	-	TRBD1	TGTGCCAGTAGTATGGGGTCCGGGACAGGGGCCAACGAGCAGTACTTC	CASSMGSGTGANEQYF
TRBV15	TRBJ1-5	once	TRBD1	TGTGCCACCAGCAGAGATATAACAGGGGCCGGCAATCAGCCCCAGCATTTT	CATSRDITGAGNQPQHF
TRBV7-9	TRBJ2-7	-	-	TGTGCCAGCAGCTTAGGGACAGCCAAAACCTACGAGCAGTACTTC	CASSLGTAKTYEQYF
TRBV12-5	TRBJ2-5	-	TRBD2	TGTGCTAGTGGTTTGGCATCTAGCGGGAGCTTATTGGAGACCCAGTACTTC	CASGLASSGSLLETQYF
TRBV5-1	TRBJ2-5	-	TRBD1	TGCGCCAGCAGCCTAACTTACAGGGGGGCGGAGACCCAGTACTTC	CASSLTYRGAETQYF
TRBV9	TRBJ2-2	-	TRBD2	TGTGCCAGCAGCGTAGAAGGACTAGCGGGAGGTGCTGTAGACACCGGGGAGCTGTTTTTT	CASSVEGLAGGAVDTGELFF
TRBV11-2	TRBJ1-3	-	-	TGTGCCAGCAGCTTAGAGGGGAGCTCTGGAAACACCATATATTTT	CASSLEGSSGNTIYF
TRBV7-9	TRBJ2-5	-	-	TGTGCCAGCAGCTTAGAGAGAGAGACCCAGTACTTC	CASSLERETQYF
TRBV4-2	TRBJ2-7	-	TRBD1	TGTGCCAGCAGCCCCCCAGGGGGCGGTGGGTACGAGCAGTACTTC	CASSPPGGGGYEQYF
TRBV30	TRBJ2-7	-	-	TGTGCCTGGAGTGTAAGTAGCTACGAGCAGTACTTC	CAWSVSSYEQYF
TRBV4-1	TRBJ2-1	-	-	TGCGCCAGCAGCCACATAATGGCCGTAAGTGAGCAGTTCTTC	CASSHIMAVSEQFF
TRBV5-5	TRBJ2-3	-	-	TGTGCCAGCAGCTTTTACAGGGCTGCGAGCACAGATACGCAGTATTTT	CASSFYRAASTDTQYF
TRBV10-1	TRBJ2-5	-	-	TGCGCCAGCACCACCGGGAGGGGGGACAGGGAGTTGGCGACCCAGTACTTC	CASTTGRGDRELATQYF
TRBV10-1	TRBJ2-3	once	-	TGCGCCAGCAGTGATAGGCAGGGGTCAGATACGCAGTATTTT	CASSDRQGSDTQYF
TRBV7-2	TRBJ2-5	-	-	TGTGCCAGCAGCCGGCGGTACCAAGAGACCCAGTACTTC	CASSRRYQETQYF
TRBV7-9	TRBJ2-7	-	TRBD2	TGTGCCAGCAGCTCGGGACTAGCACTTAAGGAGAATAGGGGGCAGTACTTC	CASSSGLALKENRGQYF
TRBV5-6	TRBJ1-1	-	-	TGTGCCAGCAGCTTGGGCAGTTCGGGCACTGAAGCTTTCTTT	CASSLGSSGTEAFF
TRBV4-1	TRBJ2-5	-	TRBD1	TGCGCCAGCAGCCAGATCGGGACAGGAGTTAAAGAGACCCAGTACTTC	CASSQIGTGVKETQYF
TRBV7-8	TRBJ2-1	-	-	TGTGCCAGCAGCCTCCGACCCGATCTCCCTAATGAGCAGTTCTTC	CASSLRPDLPNEQFF
TRBV7-8	TRBJ1-5	once	-	TGTGCCAGCAGCCCGTCTAGGTGGAGGGGTGGCAATCAGCCCCAGCATTTT	CASSPSRWRGGNQPQHF
TRBV28	TRBJ2-7	-	TRBD1	TGTGCCAGCAGGAGATGGACAGGGGGGTCCTACGAGCAGTACTTC	CASRRWTGGSYEQYF
TRBV7-2	TRBJ2-1	-	-	TGTGCCAGCAGCTTACTTGCTAGTCCCTTCAATGAGCAGTTCTTC	CASSLLASPFNEQFF
TRBV7-6	TRBJ1-2	-	TRBD1	TGTGCCAGCAGCTTAGAGGCAGGGGGTAACTATGGCTACACCTTC	CASSLEAGGNYGYTF
TRBV6-5	TRBJ2-3	once	-	TGTGCCAGCAGTTACTCGCCGCAGACAGATACGCAGTATTTT	CASSYSPQTDTQYF
TRBV7-2	TRBJ2-7	-	-	TGTGCCAGCAGCTTGTGGACACCCTCCTACGAGCAGTACTTC	CASSLWTPSYEQYF
TRBV7-9	TRBJ2-3	-	TRBD2	TGTGCCAGCAGCCAAGCGGGATCCGGAGATACGCAGTATTTT	CASSQAGSGDTQYF
TRBV19	TRBJ1-2	-	-	TGTGCCAGTAAAGCGGGCGACTTAGGGTATGGCTACACCTTC	CASKAGDLGYGYTF
TRBV30	TRBJ2-3	-	-	TGTGCCTGGAGTGTACCCCTTAGCACAGATACGCAGTATTTT	CAWSVPLSTDTQYF
TRBV28	TRBJ1-1	-	TRBD1	TGTGCCAGCAGTCCTTACAGGGGGCAGGTCGGGACTGAAGCTTTCTTT	CASSPYRGQVGTEAFF
TRBV7-9	TRBJ1-1	-	-	TGTGCCAGCAGCTTAGATACGGTGGGGAACACTGAAGCTTTCTTT	CASSLDTVGNTEAFF
TRBV5-4	TRBJ2-2	-	TRBD2	TGTGCCAGCAGCTTAGCGGGAGTATCCACCGGGGAGCTGTTTTTT	CASSLAGVSTGELFF
TRBV9	TRBJ2-7	once	TRBD2	TGTGCCAGCAGCGTTCTAGCGGAGGGGCGCGAGCAGTACTTC	CASSVLAEGREQYF
TRBV28	TRBJ2-1	-	TRBD1	TGTGCCAGCAGTTTTAGGACAGGGAACCGCAATGAGCAGTTCTTC	CASSFRTGNRNEQFF
TRBV27	TRBJ2-1	-	-	TGTGCCAGCAGTTTTGGGTCTAGCTTTTTGGAGCAGTTCTTC	CASSFGSSFLEQFF
TRBV9	TRBJ2-2	-	TRBD1	TGTGCCAGCAGCGTATCTGGGACAGGGTTCACCGGGGAGCTGTTTTTT	CASSVSGTGFTGELFF
TRBV7-8	TRBJ2-1	-	TRBD2	TGTGCCAGCAGCCCTCGTCGTAGCGGGAGCCCCAATGAGCAGTTCTTC	CASSPRRSGSPNEQFF
TRBV27	TRBJ1-1	-	TRBD1	TGTGCCAGCAGTCATACAGGGGGCGGCACTGAAGCTTTCTTT	CASSHTGGGTEAFF